These T cell receptor beta chains were read from a single sample in a study of shared clonotypes between healthy human individuals. TCRdb's table, derived via immunoSEQ multiplex PCR, lists solely in-frame clones and lacks some. The sample yields some 1 million clones, 70% to 80% seen once. Input material: memory CD4+ T cells sorted from blood. The receptors derive from a man aged 18 to 35 in good health. The CDR3 runs from the conserved cysteine through the conserved F or W. The D gene is left open where the match is weak. Size is stated for part of the rows, as once, few or many counts, or as a class when the clone is expanded.

abundance	d_gene	v_gene	j_gene	CDR3aa	CDR3nt
few	TRBD1	TRBV28	TRBJ1-5	CASRPTRTGLGNQPQHF	TGTGCCAGCAGACCTACTCGGACAGGTCTCGGCAATCAGCCCCAGCATTTT
NA	NA	TRBV30	TRBJ2-7	CAWRDSGTEYF	TGTGCCTGGAGGGACTCAGGGACCGAGTACTTC
few	NA	TRBV10-3	TRBJ1-4	CAISESLEGINEKLFF	TGTGCCATCAGTGAGTCGTTGGAGGGCATTAATGAAAAACTGTTTTTT
NA	NA	TRBV7-9	TRBJ2-3	CASRLYPATTNTDTQYF	TGTGCCAGCAGACTTTATCCGGCCACTACGAACACAGATACGCAGTATTTT
NA	TRBD2	TRBV6-1	TRBJ2-7	CASRELALYF	TGTGCCAGCAGAGAACTAGCGTTATACTTC
NA	TRBD1	TRBV5-1	TRBJ2-7	CASSPRQGYEQYF	TGCGCCAGCAGCCCACGACAGGGCTACGAGCAGTACTTC
NA	TRBD1	TRBV7-2	TRBJ1-1	CASSSTLTGVAEAFF	TGTGCCAGCAGCTCCACCCTGACAGGGGTTGCTGAAGCTTTCTTT
few	NA	TRBV9	TRBJ1-2	CASSLNYGYTF	TGTGCCAGCAGCCTGAATTATGGCTACACCTTC
NA	NA	TRBV6-6	TRBJ1-5	CASSPRGRGQPQHF	TGTGCCAGCAGTCCCAGGGGTAGGGGGCAGCCCCAGCATTTT
NA	TRBD1	TRBV7-2	TRBJ2-3	CASSSMGPGTGGGTDTQYF	TGTGCCAGCAGCTCTATGGGACCCGGGACAGGTGGAGGCACAGATACGCAGTATTTT
NA	TRBD1	TRBV30	TRBJ1-6	CAWTLLQGAGSPLHF	TGTGCCTGGACCCTTTTACAGGGGGCCGGTTCACCCCTCCACTTT
NA	NA	TRBV18	TRBJ2-7	CASSPTRTSYEQYF	TGTGCCAGCTCACCTACGCGAACCTCCTACGAGCAGTACTTC
NA	NA	TRBV10-3	TRBJ2-1	CAISEFGQTSSYNEQFF	TGTGCCATCAGTGAGTTTGGACAGACCAGCTCCTACAATGAGCAGTTCTTC
NA	TRBD1	TRBV11-2	TRBJ2-7	CASSLFLGTGIYEQYF	TGTGCCAGCAGCTTATTCCTCGGGACAGGGATCTACGAGCAGTACTTC
NA	TRBD2	TRBV7-3	TRBJ2-3	CASSFSGGITDTQYF	TGTGCCAGCAGCTTTAGCGGGGGGATCACAGATACGCAGTATTTT
NA	NA	TRBV27	TRBJ1-4	CASSLGAREKLFF	TGTGCCAGCAGTTTAGGAGCCCGAGAAAAACTGTTTTTT
once	TRBD2	TRBV6-6	TRBJ2-5	CASSLPRGGAETQYF	TGTGCCAGCAGCCTACCTCGGGGAGGGGCGGAGACCCAGTACTTC
NA	NA	TRBV30	TRBJ1-2	CAWSDAGWATNYGYTF	TGTGCCTGGAGTGACGCAGGGTGGGCTACTAACTATGGCTACACCTTC
few	NA	TRBV30	TRBJ1-5	CAWSVLSRPQHF	TGTGCCTGGAGTGTACTATCTAGGCCCCAGCATTTT
NA	NA	TRBV11-2	TRBJ2-5	CASSSQEVVRAETQYF	TGTGCCAGCAGCTCACAAGAGGTAGTCAGGGCGGAGACCCAGTACTTC
NA	NA	TRBV19	TRBJ1-5	CASSPMEGVSNQPQHF	TGTGCCAGTAGCCCTATGGAAGGGGTTAGCAATCAGCCCCAGCATTTT
NA	TRBD1	TRBV27	TRBJ2-3	CASSPHRGTDTQYF	TGTGCCAGCAGTCCCCACAGGGGGACAGATACGCAGTATTTT
once	NA	TRBV5-1	TRBJ1-3	CASALHTGYGNTIYF	TGCGCCAGCGCCCTACATACAGGGTACGGAAACACCATATATTTT
NA	NA	TRBV5-1	TRBJ2-3	CASRHTYGTDTQYF	TGCGCCAGCAGGCACACTTACGGGACAGATACGCAGTATTTT
NA	TRBD1	TRBV25-1	TRBJ1-2	CASRLTGVGYTF	TGTGCCAGCAGGCTGACAGGGGTCGGCTACACCTTC
NA	NA	TRBV2	TRBJ1-1	CASSDRGQSTEAFF	TGTGCCAGCAGTGATCGGGGGCAATCCACTGAAGCTTTCTTT
NA	NA	TRBV6-1	TRBJ1-4	CASSDGPSEEKLFF	TGTGCCAGCAGTGATGGCCCCAGTGAGGAAAAACTGTTTTTT
few	TRBD2	TRBV14	TRBJ2-1	CASSQVWRGGQASSYNEQFF	TGTGCCAGCAGCCAAGTCTGGCGGGGGGGCCAGGCGTCCTCCTACAATGAGCAGTTCTTC
few	TRBD1	TRBV9	TRBJ2-3	CASSVGTGPDTQYF	TGTGCCAGCAGCGTAGGGACAGGGCCAGATACGCAGTATTTT
NA	TRBD1	TRBV5-4	TRBJ1-1	CASSLNRDRGTEAFF	TGTGCCAGCAGCCTGAACCGGGACAGGGGGACTGAAGCTTTCTTT
NA	TRBD2	TRBV5-8	TRBJ2-1	CASSTRLAGLNEQFF	TGTGCCAGCAGCACACGACTAGCGGGACTTAATGAGCAGTTCTTC
NA	NA	TRBV11-3	TRBJ1-5	CASSQQGCCQPQHF	TGTGCCAGCAGCCAACAGGGCTGTTGTCAGCCCCAGCATTTT
NA	NA	TRBV9	TRBJ2-6	CASSVGEANVLTF	TGTGCCAGCAGCGTAGGAGAGGCCAACGTCCTGACTTTC
NA	NA	TRBV25-1	TRBJ2-2	CASSESGRRPNTGELFF	TGTGCCAGCAGTGAATCGGGCAGGAGGCCCAACACCGGGGAGCTGTTTTTT
once	TRBD1	TRBV6-5	TRBJ1-2	CASSYSSGQLYGYTF	TGTGCCAGCAGTTATTCGTCGGGACAGCTTTATGGCTACACCTTC
NA	NA	TRBV25-1	TRBJ1-4	CASSEITDNEKLFF	TGTGCCAGCAGTGAAATTACTGATAATGAAAAACTGTTTTTT
NA	NA	TRBV21-1	TRBJ2-6	CASERTGEANVLTF	TGTGCCAGCGAGAGGACAGGGGAGGCCAACGTCCTGACTTTC
NA	NA	TRBV5-8	TRBJ2-2	CASSLGAQPGTGELFF	TGTGCCAGCAGCTTGGGAGCGCAACCCGGGACCGGGGAGCTGTTTTTT
NA	NA	TRBV6-1	TRBJ1-4	CASSDGRLGEKLFF	TGTGCCAGCAGTGATGGTAGGCTTGGGGAAAAACTGTTTTTT
NA	TRBD2	TRBV10-1	TRBJ2-3	CASSYPLRGARSTDTQYF	TGCGCCAGCAGCTACCCACTGCGGGGGGCCCGAAGCACAGATACGCAGTATTTT
NA	NA	TRBV5-8	TRBJ1-5	CASSRGDSNQPQHF	TGTGCCAGCAGCCGAGGGGACAGCAATCAGCCCCAGCATTTT
few	NA	TRBV10-3	TRBJ1-1	CAISESDRAAFF	TGTGCCATCAGTGAGTCCGACAGAGCGGCTTTCTTT
few	NA	TRBV5-1	TRBJ1-6	CASRWDYNSPLHF	TGCGCCAGCAGGTGGGACTATAATTCACCCCTCCACTTT
NA	NA	TRBV5-1	TRBJ2-1	CASSAGSSLYNEQFF	TGCGCCAGCAGTGCGGGTAGTAGCCTCTACAATGAGCAGTTCTTC
NA	TRBD1	TRBV5-1	TRBJ1-4	CASSQSPTGGNEKLFF	TGCGCCAGCAGTCAGTCCCCCACAGGGGGAAATGAAAAACTGTTTTTT
NA	NA	TRBV5-5	TRBJ2-7	CASNNRRSSYEQYF	TGTGCCAGCAACAACAGGAGGAGCTCCTACGAGCAATACTTC
NA	NA	TRBV6-5	TRBJ2-5	CASSYLGQTQYF	TGTGCCAGCAGTTATCTCGGACAGACCCAGTACTTC
NA	NA	TRBV10-3	TRBJ1-2	CAISESPATRGGYTF	TGTGCCATCAGTGAGTCCCCCGCGACTAGGGGTGGCTACACCTTC
many	TRBD1	TRBV7-6	TRBJ2-1	CASSAQGDEQFF	TGTGCCAGCAGCGCGCAGGGGGATGAGCAGTTCTTC
few	TRBD2	TRBV7-8	TRBJ2-3	CASSLEGGRTDTQYF	TGTGCCAGCAGCTTAGAGGGAGGGCGCACAGATACGCAGTATTTT
NA	TRBD1	TRBV28	TRBJ1-6	CASSLEDRVASPLHF	TGTGCCAGCAGTTTGGAGGACAGGGTAGCTTCACCCCTCCACTTT
NA	NA	TRBV10-2	TRBJ2-2	CASSEVTTYPNTGELFF	TGCGCCAGCAGTGAGGTGACTACGTATCCGAACACCGGGGAGCTGTTTTTT
few	NA	TRBV6-4	TRBJ1-6	CASSDLPAGGNSPLHF	TGTGCCAGCAGTGACCTACCCGCTGGGGGAAATTCACCCCTCCACTTT
NA	NA	TRBV6-1	TRBJ2-5	CASRLQGFQETQYF	TGTGCCAGCAGGCTACAGGGATTCCAAGAGACCCAGTACTTC
NA	NA	TRBV9	TRBJ2-3	CASSATPGGADTQYF	TGTGCCAGCAGCGCCACCCCCGGGGGCGCCGATACGCAGTATTTT
NA	NA	TRBV7-8	TRBJ1-6	CASSFPNWEPLHF	TGTGCCAGCAGCTTCCCGAACTGGGAACCCCTCCACTTT
NA	TRBD1	TRBV7-9	TRBJ2-1	CASSLWDRGYNEQFF	TGTGCCAGCAGCTTATGGGACAGGGGGTACAATGAGCAGTTCTTC
NA	TRBD1	TRBV28	TRBJ1-6	CASSQPDRVSPLHF	TGTGCCAGCAGCCAACCGGACAGGGTTTCACCCCTCCACTTT
NA	NA	TRBV5-1	TRBJ2-3	CASSFNLDTDTQYF	TGCGCCAGCAGCTTCAATCTGGACACAGATACGCAGTATTTT